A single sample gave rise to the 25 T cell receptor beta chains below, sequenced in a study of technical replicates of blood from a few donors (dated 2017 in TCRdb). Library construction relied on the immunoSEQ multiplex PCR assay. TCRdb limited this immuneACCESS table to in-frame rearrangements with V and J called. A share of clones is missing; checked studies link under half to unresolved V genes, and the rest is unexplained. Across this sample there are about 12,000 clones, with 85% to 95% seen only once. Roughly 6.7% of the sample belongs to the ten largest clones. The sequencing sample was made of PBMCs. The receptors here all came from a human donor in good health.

DNA for the CDR3: TGTGCCAGCAGTATACAGACTAGCAGCAATGAGCAGTTCTTC. This encodes CASSIQTSSNEQFF. V usage is TRBV27 and J usage is TRBJ2-1, with 7 bases that match TRBD2. Losses at the gene ends were 5 bases for V and 6 bases for J; bases not matched to a gene: 7. CDR3 size: 14 residues. The germline V gene encodes CDR1 MNHEY and CDR2 SMNVEV (reference sequence).

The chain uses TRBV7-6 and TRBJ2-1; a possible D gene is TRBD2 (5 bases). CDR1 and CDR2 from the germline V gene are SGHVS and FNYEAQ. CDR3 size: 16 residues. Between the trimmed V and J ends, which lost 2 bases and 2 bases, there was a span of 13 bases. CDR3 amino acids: CASSLLRDSAYNEQFF. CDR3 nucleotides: TGTGCCAGCAGCTTACTTAGGGATAGCGCCTACAATGAGCAGTTCTTC.

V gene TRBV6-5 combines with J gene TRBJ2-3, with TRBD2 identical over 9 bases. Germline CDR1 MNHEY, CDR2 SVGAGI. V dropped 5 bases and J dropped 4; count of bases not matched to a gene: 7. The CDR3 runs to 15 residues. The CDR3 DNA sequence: TGTGCCAGCAGTCATAGCGGGAGTGGGGCAGATACGCAGTATTTT. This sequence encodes CASSHSGSGADTQYF.

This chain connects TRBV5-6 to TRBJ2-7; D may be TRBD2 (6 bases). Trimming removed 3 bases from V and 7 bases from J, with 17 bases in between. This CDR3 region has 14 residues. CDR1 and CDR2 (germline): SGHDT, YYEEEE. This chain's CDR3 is CASSWGEDRGEQYF. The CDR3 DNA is TGTGCCAGCAGCTGGGGGGAGGATCGGGGGGAGCAGTACTTC.

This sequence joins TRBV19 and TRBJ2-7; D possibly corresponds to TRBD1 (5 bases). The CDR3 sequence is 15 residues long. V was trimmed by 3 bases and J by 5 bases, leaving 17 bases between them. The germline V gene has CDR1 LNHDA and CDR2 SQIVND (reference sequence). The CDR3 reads CASSISGRAFDEQYF. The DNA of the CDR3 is TGTGCCAGTAGTATTTCCGGCAGGGCCTTTGACGAGCAGTACTTC. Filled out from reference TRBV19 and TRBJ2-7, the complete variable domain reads DGGITQSPKYLFRKEGQNVTLSCEQNLNHDAMYWYRQDPGQGLRLIYYSQIVNDFQKGDIAEGYSVSREKKESFPLTVTSAQKNPTAFYLCASSISGRAFDEQYFGPGTRLTVT.

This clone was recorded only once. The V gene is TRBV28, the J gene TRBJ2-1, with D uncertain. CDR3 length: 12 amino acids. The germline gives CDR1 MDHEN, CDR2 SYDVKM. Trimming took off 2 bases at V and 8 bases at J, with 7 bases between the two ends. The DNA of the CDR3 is TGTGCCAGCAGTTTAGCGCCCCATGAGCAGTTCTTC. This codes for CASSLAPHEQFF.

In nucleotides, the CDR3 is TGCGCCAGCAGCCAAGAACCAGGTCGGAATGAGCAGTTCTTC. It is translated as CASSQEPGRNEQFF. This sequence joins TRBV4-1 and TRBJ2-1; D gene uncertain. Germline V gene lookup returns CDR1 MGHRA and CDR2 YSYEKL. V shed 0 bases and J shed 7 bases, with 10 bases lying between them. This CDR3 has 14 amino acids.

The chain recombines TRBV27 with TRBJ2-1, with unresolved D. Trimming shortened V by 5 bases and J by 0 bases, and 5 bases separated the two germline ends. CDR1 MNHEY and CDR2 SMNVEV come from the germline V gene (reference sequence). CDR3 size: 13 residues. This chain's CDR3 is CASSHGSYNEQFF. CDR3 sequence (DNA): TGTGCCAGCAGTCACGGCTCCTACAATGAGCAGTTCTTC.

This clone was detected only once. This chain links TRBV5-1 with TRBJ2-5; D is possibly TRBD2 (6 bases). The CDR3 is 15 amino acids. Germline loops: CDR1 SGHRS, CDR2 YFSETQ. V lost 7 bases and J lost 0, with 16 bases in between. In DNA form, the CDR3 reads TGCGCCAGCGCCCTTAGCGGTCCATACCAAGAGACCCAGTACTTC. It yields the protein CASALSGPYQETQYF.

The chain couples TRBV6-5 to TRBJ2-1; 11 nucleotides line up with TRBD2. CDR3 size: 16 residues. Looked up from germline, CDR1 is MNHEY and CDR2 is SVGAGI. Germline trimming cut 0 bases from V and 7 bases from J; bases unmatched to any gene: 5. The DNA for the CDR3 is TGTGCCAGCAGTTACTCGATTCTAGCGGGAGGAAATGAGCAGTTCTTC. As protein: CASSYSILAGGNEQFF.

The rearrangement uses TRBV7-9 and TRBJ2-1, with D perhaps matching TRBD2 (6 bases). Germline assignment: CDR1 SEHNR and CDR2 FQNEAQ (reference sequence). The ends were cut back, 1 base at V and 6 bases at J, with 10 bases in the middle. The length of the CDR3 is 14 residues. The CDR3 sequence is CASSLGTISNEQFF. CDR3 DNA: TGTGCCAGCAGCTTAGGGACTATCTCCAATGAGCAGTTCTTC.

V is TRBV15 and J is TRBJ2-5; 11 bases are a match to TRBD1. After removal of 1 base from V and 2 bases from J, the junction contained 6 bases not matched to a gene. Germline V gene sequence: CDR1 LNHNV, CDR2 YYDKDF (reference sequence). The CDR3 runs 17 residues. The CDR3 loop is CATSRVHGDRGQETQYF. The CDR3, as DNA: TGTGCCACCAGCAGAGTTCACGGGGACAGGGGGCAAGAGACCCAGTACTTC.

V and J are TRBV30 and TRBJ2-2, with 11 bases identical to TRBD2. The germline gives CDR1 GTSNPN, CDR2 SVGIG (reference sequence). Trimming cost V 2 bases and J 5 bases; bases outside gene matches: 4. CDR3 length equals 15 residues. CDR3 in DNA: TGTGCCTGGAGTCTAGCGGGAGGTGGTACCGGGGAGCTGTTTTTT. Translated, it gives CAWSLAGGGTGELFF.

CDR3 protein: CASSDTSLEGTDTQYF. DNA of the CDR3: TGTGCCAGCAGTGACACTAGCCTCGAGGGGACAGATACGCAGTATTTT. J is TRBJ2-3 and V is TRBV28; TRBD2 might be the D (6 bases). This CDR3 contains 16 residues. CDR1 and CDR2 (germline): MDHEN, SYDVKM. V lost 5 bases to trimming and J lost 3 bases, with 18 bases between them. The full variable domain, with the rest looked up from reference TRBV28 and TRBJ2-3, is DVKVTQSSRYLVKRTGEKVFLECVQDMDHENMFWYRQDPGLGLRLIYFSYDVKMKEKGDIPEGYSVSREKKERFSLILESASTNQTSMYLCASSDTSLEGTDTQYFGPGTRLTVL.

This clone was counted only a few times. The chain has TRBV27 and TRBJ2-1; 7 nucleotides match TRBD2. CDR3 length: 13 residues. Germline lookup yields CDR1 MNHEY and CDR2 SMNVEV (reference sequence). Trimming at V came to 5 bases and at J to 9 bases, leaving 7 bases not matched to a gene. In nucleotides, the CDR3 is TGTGCCAGCAGTCCAACTAGCGCCGGTGAGCAGTTCTTC. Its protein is CASSPTSAGEQFF.

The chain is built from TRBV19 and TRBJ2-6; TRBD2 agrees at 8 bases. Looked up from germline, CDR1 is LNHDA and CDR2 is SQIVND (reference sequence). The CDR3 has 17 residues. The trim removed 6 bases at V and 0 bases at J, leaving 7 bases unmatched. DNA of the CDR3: TGTGCCAGTAGGCGGCGGGGGGCCTCCTCTGGGGCCAACGTCCTGACTTTC. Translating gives CASRRRGASSGANVLTF. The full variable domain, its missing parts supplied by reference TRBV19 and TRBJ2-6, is DGGITQSPKYLFRKEGQNVTLSCEQNLNHDAMYWYRQDPGQGLRLIYYSQIVNDFQKGDIAEGYSVSREKKESFPLTVTSAQKNPTAFYLCASRRRGASSGANVLTFGAGSRLTVL.

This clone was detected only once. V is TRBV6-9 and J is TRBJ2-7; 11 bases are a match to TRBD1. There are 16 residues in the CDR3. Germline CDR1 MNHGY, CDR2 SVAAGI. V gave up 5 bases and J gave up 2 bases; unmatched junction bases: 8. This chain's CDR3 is CASSHWDRGFTYEQYF. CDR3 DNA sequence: TGTGCCAGCAGTCACTGGGACAGGGGGTTTACCTACGAGCAGTACTTC.

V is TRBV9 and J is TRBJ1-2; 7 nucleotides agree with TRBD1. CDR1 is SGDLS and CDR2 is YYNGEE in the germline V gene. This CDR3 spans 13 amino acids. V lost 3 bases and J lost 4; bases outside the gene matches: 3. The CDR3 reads CASSGGTVYGYTF. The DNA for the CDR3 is TGTGCCAGCAGCGGGGGGACAGTCTATGGCTACACCTTC.

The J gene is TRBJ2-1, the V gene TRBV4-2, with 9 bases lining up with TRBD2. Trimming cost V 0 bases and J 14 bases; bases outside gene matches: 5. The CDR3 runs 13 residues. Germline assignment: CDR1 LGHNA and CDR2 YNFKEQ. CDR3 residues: CASSQEEAGGEFF. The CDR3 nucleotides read TGTGCCAGCAGCCAAGAGGAGGCGGGGGGGGAGTTCTTC.

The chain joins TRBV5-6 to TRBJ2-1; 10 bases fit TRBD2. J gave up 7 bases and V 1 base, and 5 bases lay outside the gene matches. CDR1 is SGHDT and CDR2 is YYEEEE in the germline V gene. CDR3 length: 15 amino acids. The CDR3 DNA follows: TGTGCCAGCAGCTTGTCCCTAGCGGGGGTTAATGAGCAGTTCTTC. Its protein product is CASSLSLAGVNEQFF.

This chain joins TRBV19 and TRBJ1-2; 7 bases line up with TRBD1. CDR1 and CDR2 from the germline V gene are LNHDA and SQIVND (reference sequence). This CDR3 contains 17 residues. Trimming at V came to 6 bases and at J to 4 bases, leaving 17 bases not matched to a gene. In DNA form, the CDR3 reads TGTGCCAGTAGGCTAAGACAGGGATTGGACGGCCTCTATGGCTACACCTTC. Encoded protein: CASRLRQGLDGLYGYTF.

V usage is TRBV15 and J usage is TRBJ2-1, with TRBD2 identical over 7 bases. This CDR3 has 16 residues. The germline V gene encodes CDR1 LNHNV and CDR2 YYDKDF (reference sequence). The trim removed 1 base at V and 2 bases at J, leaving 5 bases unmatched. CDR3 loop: CATSRGLAGAYNEQFF. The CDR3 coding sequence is TGTGCCACCAGCAGAGGATTGGCGGGAGCCTACAATGAGCAGTTCTTC.

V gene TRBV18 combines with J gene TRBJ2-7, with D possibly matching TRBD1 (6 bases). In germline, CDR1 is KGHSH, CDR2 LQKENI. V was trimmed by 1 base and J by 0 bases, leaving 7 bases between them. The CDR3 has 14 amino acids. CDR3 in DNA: TGTGCCAGCTCACCACTGGACAGCTCCTACGAGCAGTACTTC. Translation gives CASSPLDSSYEQYF. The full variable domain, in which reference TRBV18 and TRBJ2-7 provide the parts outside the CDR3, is NAGVMQNPRHLVRRRGQEARLRCSPMKGHSHVYWYRQLPEEGLKFMVYLQKENIIDESGMPKERFSAEFPKEGPSILRIQQVVRGDSAAYFCASSPLDSSYEQYFGPGTRLTVT.

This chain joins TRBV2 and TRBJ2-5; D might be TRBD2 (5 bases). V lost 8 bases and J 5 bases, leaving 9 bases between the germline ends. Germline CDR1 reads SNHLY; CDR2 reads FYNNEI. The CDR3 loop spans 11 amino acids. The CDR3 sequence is CASGSAETQYF. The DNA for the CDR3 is TGTGCCAGCGGGAGTGCGGAGACCCAGTACTTC.

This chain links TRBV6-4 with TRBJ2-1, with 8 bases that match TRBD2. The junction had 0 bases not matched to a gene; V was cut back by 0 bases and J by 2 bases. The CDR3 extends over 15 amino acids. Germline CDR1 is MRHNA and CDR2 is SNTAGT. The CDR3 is CASSDSSGTYNEQFF. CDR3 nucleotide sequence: TGTGCCAGCAGTGACTCTAGCGGGACCTACAATGAGCAGTTCTTC.